The rows below give T cell receptor beta chains drawn from one sample of a study of blood T cell repertoires in COVID-19. Sequenced by immunoSEQ multiplex PCR; TCRdb stores in-frame clones only, minus some. The profile shows about 52,000 clones, approximately 80% of them singletons. Sequenced input: peripheral blood. These TCRs come from a man in his 70s with active COVID-19. The CDR3 runs from the conserved cysteine through the conserved F or W. Fields, in order: CDR3 DNA, CDR3 protein, V gene, D gene, J gene, clone size. The D gene is left open where the match is weak. Size is stated for part of the rows, as once, few or many counts, or as a class when the clone is expanded.

TGTGCCAGCAGTTACGCCGTAGCGGGGGGGCTCGGAGATACGCAGTATTTT CASSYAVAGGLGDTQYF TRBV6-2/TRBV6-3 TRBD2 TRBJ2-3 .
TGCAGTGCTGCGGGGGACGGGGAGCTGTTTTTT CSAAGDGELFF TRBV20-1 TRBD2 TRBJ2-2 .
TGTGCCAGTAGTTACGGTACAACTAATGAAAAACTGTTTTTT CASSYGTTNEKLFF TRBV19 . TRBJ1-4 .
TGTGCCAGCAGAGGACATAGCAATCAGCCCCAGCATTTT CASRGHSNQPQHF TRBV6-5 . TRBJ1-5 .
TGTGCCAGCAGTGGTCGAAGGTCAGGGAACACTGAAGCTTTCTTT CASSGRRSGNTEAFF TRBV6-6 . TRBJ1-1 .
TGTGCCAGCAGCTCAGGGTCTTTAACCTACGAGCAGTACTTC CASSSGSLTYEQYF TRBV7-9 . TRBJ2-7 many
TGTGCCAGCAGCCCAACCCCGGGGGGCTCATTCGGTTCACCCCTCCACTTT CASSPTPGGSFGSPLHF TRBV11-2 . TRBJ1-6 .
TGCGCCAGCAGCTTGGGCAGGGCCTCCTACGAGCAGTACTTC CASSLGRASYEQYF TRBV5-1 . TRBJ2-7 .
TGTGCCAGCAGTTCCCGGGACATAAATGAAAAACTGTTTTTT CASSSRDINEKLFF TRBV6-5 . TRBJ1-4 .
TGTGCCAGCGGAGGACTAGCGGGGACCGCAGATACGCAGTATTTT CASGGLAGTADTQYF TRBV6-5 TRBD2 TRBJ2-3 .
TGTGCCAGCAGTCGCGCGGAAATAAACACCATATATTTT CASSRAEINTIYF TRBV9 . TRBJ1-3 .
TGCGCCAGCACCGCGGGGACAGGGGACGGGCCCCAGCATTTT CASTAGTGDGPQHF TRBV5-1 TRBD1 TRBJ1-5 .
TGTGCCAGCAGTTTTAGTGGAAACACCATATATTTT CASSFSGNTIYF TRBV7-2 . TRBJ1-3 .
TGTGCCAGCAGTTACTCGCGGGTTGAAGCTTTCTTT CASSYSRVEAFF TRBV6-2/TRBV6-3 . TRBJ1-1 .
TGTGCTAGCAGCTTATGGGACAGGGAAGAAACCGGGGAGCTGTTTTTT CASSLWDREETGELFF TRBV7-7 TRBD1 TRBJ2-2 .
TGTGCCAGCTCCGACCGGGACACAATCTCTGGAAACACCATATATTTT CASSDRDTISGNTIYF TRBV18 . TRBJ1-3 .
TGTGCCAGCAGTTCCGCCCGCCGACAGGGCGGTGGAAACACCATATATTTT CASSSARRQGGGNTIYF TRBV6-7 TRBD1 TRBJ1-3 once
TGCAGCGGGGGACTAGCGGGGGGTACACAAGAGACCCAGTACTTC CSGGLAGGTQETQYF TRBV29-1 TRBD2 TRBJ2-5 .
TGCGCCAGCAGCCAAGTGGGGGCAGGGGCGCCCTATAATTCACCCCTCCACTTT CASSQVGAGAPYNSPLHF TRBV4-3 . TRBJ1-6 .
TGTGCCAGCATTGGAGGGGCGGAATTATCGCACACCGGGGAGCTGTTTTTT CASIGGAELSHTGELFF TRBV2 . TRBJ2-2 .
TGTGCCAGCAGTTACCCCCACAGGAATGAAAAACTGTTTTTT CASSYPHRNEKLFF TRBV6-2/TRBV6-3 . TRBJ1-4 .
TGCGCCAGCAAGACAGGGGATTACACCGGGGAGCTGTTTTTT CASKTGDYTGELFF TRBV5-1 TRBD1 TRBJ2-2 .
TGTGCCAGCAGCTTTGGGGACTCCGCCTCACCCCTCCACTTT CASSFGDSASPLHF TRBV7-8 . TRBJ1-6 .
TGTGCCACCTTTTCGACTCGCTCCAATGAGCAGTTCTTC CATFSTRSNEQFF TRBV24-1 . TRBJ2-1 .
TGTGCTAGCAGCTTTGGCGGGGTAGCAGATACGCAGTATTTT CASSFGGVADTQYF TRBV7-7 . TRBJ2-3 .
TGTGCCAGTAGTATAGCCCCTCCCGACCTTGGGAGCTCCTACGAGCAGTACTTC CASSIAPPDLGSSYEQYF TRBV19 . TRBJ2-7 once
TGTGCCAGTAGGCCCACGGGCAGGGTGTCCGGAAACACCATATATTTT CASRPTGRVSGNTIYF TRBV19 . TRBJ1-3 .
TGTGCCAGCAGTACAGGCCTTCTAACGAACACTGAAGCTTTCTTT CASSTGLLTNTEAFF TRBV27 . TRBJ1-1 .
TGTGCCACCAGCAGCAGGACGGGGGGCTCCTACAATGAGCAGTTCTTC CATSSRTGGSYNEQFF TRBV15 TRBD2 TRBJ2-1 .
TGTGCCAGCAGCTTGGCCACTAACACTGAAGCTTTCTTT CASSLATNTEAFF TRBV5-4 . TRBJ1-1 .
TGTGCCAGCACCGCGCAGGGTAGCCCCTACAATGAGCAGTTCTTC CASTAQGSPYNEQFF TRBV11-2 . TRBJ2-1 .